The 16 T cell receptor beta chains presented below share a single source sample, sequenced in a study of vaccination effects on CD4 cells after COVID-19. No antigens are known for them. Prior to sequencing, the ViraFEST assay stimulated PBMC with viral peptide pools, which expanded the antigen-specific CD4+ T cells. After less than 11 days in culture, the CD4+ T cells were isolated. Vaccine recipients, nucleocapsid antibody negative, had no prior SARS-CoV-2 infection. Produced via immunoSEQ multiplex PCR; TCRdb's table is partial and in-frame only. The table shows tens of thousands of clones, with 65% to 85% occurring only once. The material was CD4+ T cells from PBMCs cultured with HCoV-NL63 spike peptides, obtained before COVID-19 vaccination. These receptors all come from a human donor who received a COVID-19 vaccine.

The chain employs TRBV5-1 and TRBJ1-4, with D tentatively TRBD1 (5 bases). Germline V CDR1 and CDR2: SGHRS, YFSETQ. V lost 2 bases and J 0 bases, leaving 11 bases between the germline ends. The CDR3 has 16 residues. The DNA of the CDR3 is TGCGCCAGCAGCTTATCAGGGTCTGCAACTAATGAAAAACTGTTTTTT. This codes for CASSLSGSATNEKLFF.

The V gene is TRBV15, the J gene TRBJ1-4, with D hard to call. The CDR3 loop spans 15 amino acids. V lost 8 bases and J 0 bases, leaving 13 bases between the germline ends. Looked up from germline, CDR1 is LNHNV and CDR2 is YYDKDF (reference sequence). The CDR3 is CATSSEGSTNEKLFF. The CDR3 bases are TGTGCCACCTCTTCAGAGGGTTCAACTAATGAAAAACTGTTTTTT.

CDR3 coding DNA: TGTGCCAGCTCCCTGGACAGGGGGTTTGGCTACACCTTC. This gives the protein CASSLDRGFGYTF. The chain is built from TRBV18 and TRBJ1-2; the match to TRBD1 covers 10 bases. The CDR3 is made up of 13 amino acids. The J segment lost 7 bases and the V segment lost 6 bases, leaving 5 bases of the junction unmatched. Germline V gene sequence: CDR1 KGHSH, CDR2 LQKENI.

The CDR3 bases are TGTGCCACCAGTGTGGGGACAGGAAACACTGAAGCTTTCTTT. The encoded protein is CATSVGTGNTEAFF. The chain links TRBV24-1 to TRBJ1-1; 8 nucleotides align to TRBD1. The CDR3 covers 14 residues. Germline trimming cut 5 bases from V and 2 bases from J; bases unmatched to any gene: 3. Germline CDR1 is KGHDR and CDR2 is SFDVKD.

In this sample, this clone turned up a few times. The chain carries TRBV6-1 and TRBJ1-3; D is possibly TRBD1 (5 bases). The CDR3 consists of 17 residues. CDR1 is MNHNS and CDR2 is SASEGT in the germline V gene. V was cut by 3 bases and J by 4 bases, with 19 bases left in between. The CDR3 reads CASSEAAGRPLGNTIYF. For the CDR3, the DNA is TGTGCCAGCAGTGAGGCTGCGGGACGGCCGCTCGGAAACACCATATATTTT.

V gene TRBV5-4 combines with J gene TRBJ2-6; a weak D match, TRBD1 (6 bases). The germline CDR1 and CDR2 sequences are SGHNT and YYREEE (reference sequence). The CDR3 spans 17 residues. The germline V and J ends were trimmed by 2 bases and 0 bases, with 12 bases remaining between them. The DNA of the CDR3 is TGTGCCAGCAGCTTCAATACAGGGAACTCTGGGGCCAACGTCCTGACTTTC. Its protein is CASSFNTGNSGANVLTF.

The CDR3 loop reads CASSEGSTNEKLFF. CDR3 in DNA: TGTGCCAGCAGTGAGGGGTCAACTAATGAAAAACTGTTTTTT. The genes are TRBV25-1 and TRBJ1-4; unclear D gene. CDR3 length equals 14 residues. The V gene lost 3 bases and the J gene lost 0 bases, with 5 bases spanning the gap. Germline loops: CDR1 MGHDK, CDR2 SYGVNS.

The V call is TRBV6-6, the J call TRBJ2-7; D is undetermined. CDR1 and CDR2 from the germline V gene are MNHNY and SVGAGI (reference sequence). The CDR3 totals 14 residues. Between the trimmed V and J ends, which lost 2 bases and 2 bases, there was a span of 10 bases. CDR3 amino acids: CASSYEQLAYEQYV. CDR3 sequence (DNA): TGTGCCAGCAGTTACGAACAACTGGCCTACGAGCAGTACGTC.

V is TRBV4-1 and J is TRBJ1-4; the D gene is possibly TRBD1 (5 bases). Germline loops: CDR1 MGHRA, CDR2 YSYEKL. Trimming shortened V by 2 bases and J by 8 bases, and 9 bases separated the two germline ends. The CDR3 extends over 13 amino acids. CDR3 residues: CASSQQGGEKLFF. The DNA of the CDR3 is TGCGCCAGCAGCCAACAGGGAGGGGAAAAACTGTTTTTT.

The chain links TRBV9 to TRBJ2-3; TRBD2 matches 7 bases. The germline gives CDR1 SGDLS, CDR2 YYNGEE. This CDR3 comprises 14 residues. V dropped 3 bases and J dropped 7; count of bases not matched to a gene: 8. The CDR3 coding sequence is TGTGCCAGCAGCGGGGGGGGAGGGTTAAATACGCAGTATTTT. Encoded protein: CASSGGGGLNTQYF.

J is TRBJ2-1 and V is TRBV5-1; D possibly corresponds to TRBD2 (6 bases). Trimming took off 2 bases at V and 3 bases at J, with 9 bases between the two ends. Germline lookup yields CDR1 SGHRS and CDR2 YFSETQ. This CDR3 contains 14 residues. The CDR3 nucleotides are TGCGCCAGCAGCTTCCGCGGGGTCTACAATGAGCAGTTCTTC. Translated, it gives CASSFRGVYNEQFF. The complete variable domain, with remaining parts taken from reference TRBV5-1 and TRBJ2-1, reads KAGVTQTPRYLIKTRGQQVTLSCSPISGHRSVSWYQQTPGQGLQFLFEYFSETQRNKGNFPGRFSGRQFSNSRSEMNVSTLELGDSALYLCASSFRGVYNEQFFGPGTRLTVL.

The V gene is TRBV12-3 or TRBV12-4, the J gene TRBJ1-6, with D maybe TRBD1 (6 bases). V was clipped by 9 bases and J by 14 bases, with 14 bases between them. CDR3 length: 11 residues. CDR3 coding DNA: TGTGCCAGTTCGACAGGCGGCTCCCTCCACTTT. This codes for CASSTGGSLHF.

This clone was recorded once. The chain uses TRBV20-1 and TRBJ2-3; 9 bases match TRBD2. The CDR3 length is 15 residues. The junction had 10 bases not matched to a gene; V was cut back by 3 bases and J by 6 bases. Germline CDR1 is DFQATT and CDR2 is SNEGSKA (reference sequence). DNA for the CDR3: TGCAGTGCTAGTCGTGGGCGGGGGGGCGAGGATACGCAGTATTTT. Amino acids: CSASRGRGGEDTQYF.

The chain joins TRBV29-1 to TRBJ2-1; 11 nucleotides match TRBD2. V trimming: 4 bases; J trimming: 4 bases; junction bases outside the gene matches: 3. CDR1 and CDR2 (germline): SQVTM, ANQGSEA. The CDR3 sequence is 14 residues long. The CDR3 sequence is CSVGLAGGYNEQFF. In DNA form, the CDR3 reads TGCAGCGTTGGCCTAGCGGGGGGATACAATGAGCAGTTCTTC.

This chain joins TRBV27 and TRBJ1-2, with D perhaps TRBD1 (6 bases). The germline gives CDR1 MNHEY, CDR2 SMNVEV (reference sequence). CDR3 length: 14 amino acids. V dropped 5 bases and J dropped 8 bases, with 18 bases sitting between them. The CDR3 DNA sequence: TGTGCCAGCAGTAGTCACGGACAGACGGAAGGCTACACCTTC. Its translation: CASSSHGQTEGYTF.

The rearrangement joins TRBV2 to TRBJ1-2; 9 bases are shared with TRBD1. The germline V gene has CDR1 SNHLY and CDR2 FYNNEI. Trimming at V came to 7 bases and at J to 3 bases, leaving 9 bases not matched to a gene. This CDR3 spans 15 amino acids. The CDR3 DNA follows: TGTGCCAGCACTCAGATAAGACAGGGGGACTATGGCTACACCTTC. This codes for CASTQIRQGDYGYTF.